These T cell receptor beta chains were read from a single sample in a study of T cell responses to AZD1222 COVID-19 vaccine. Assay: immunoSEQ multiplex PCR; the TCRdb copy retains only in-frame clones and omits some. The data hold tens of thousands of clones, with about 88% observed a single time. The source was peripheral blood, collected on day 0 of AZD1222 vaccination. The receptors shown here come from an adult in good health. CDR3s include the opening cysteine and the closing phenylalanine or tryptophan. A D gene is named only where the DNA matches it firmly. The size entry is marked missing in some rows and otherwise reads once, few, many or a size class.

J gene: TRBJ2-2; clone size: NA; V gene: TRBV7-6; D gene: NA; CDR3 DNA: TGTGCCAGCAGCCTGCGACAGGGAGGAGGAACCGGGGAGCTGTTTTTT; CDR3 protein: CASSLRQGGGTGELFF
J gene: TRBJ1-5; clone size: NA; V gene: TRBV7-9; D gene: NA; CDR3 DNA: TGTGCCAGCAGCCGGGACCAACCGAGGGAGCCCCAGCATTTT; CDR3 protein: CASSRDQPREPQHF
J gene: TRBJ2-2; clone size: NA; V gene: TRBV6-1; D gene: NA; CDR3 DNA: TGTGCCAGCAGTGAAAGGGAGCCGGGGACCGGGGAGCTGTTTTTT; CDR3 protein: CASSEREPGTGELFF
J gene: TRBJ1-1; clone size: once; V gene: TRBV19; D gene: NA; CDR3 DNA: TGTGCCAGTAGTCTACAGGCCGTGAACACTGAAGCTTTCTTT; CDR3 protein: CASSLQAVNTEAFF
J gene: TRBJ1-2; clone size: NA; V gene: TRBV2; D gene: TRBD1; CDR3 DNA: TGTGCCAGCAGTGAACACACAGGGGTGGAGGGCTACACCTTC; CDR3 protein: CASSEHTGVEGYTF
J gene: TRBJ2-2; clone size: NA; V gene: TRBV4-2; D gene: TRBD2; CDR3 DNA: TGTGCCAGCAGCCAATCCGACCGGGCTAGCGGGGGGTCAGGGGAGCTGTTTTTT; CDR3 protein: CASSQSDRASGGSGELFF
J gene: TRBJ1-4; clone size: NA; V gene: TRBV18; D gene: TRBD1; CDR3 DNA: TGTGCCAGCTCACCGAGACAGGGGCCTGAAAAACTGTTTTTT; CDR3 protein: CASSPRQGPEKLFF
J gene: TRBJ2-3; clone size: once; V gene: TRBV7-2; D gene: NA; CDR3 DNA: TGTGCCAGCAGCCTGGGTTTTATCGGGGGAGATACGCAGTATTTT; CDR3 protein: CASSLGFIGGDTQYF
J gene: TRBJ1-3; clone size: once; V gene: TRBV5-8; D gene: TRBD1; CDR3 DNA: TGTGCCAGCACCCTTTACCCGGGACAGGGGTCTGCTGGAAACACCATATATTTT; CDR3 protein: CASTLYPGQGSAGNTIYF
J gene: TRBJ2-4; clone size: NA; V gene: TRBV28; D gene: TRBD1; CDR3 DNA: TGTGCCAGCAGTTTTACAGGGGATCTAGCCAAAAACATTCAGTACTTC; CDR3 protein: CASSFTGDLAKNIQYF
J gene: TRBJ2-5; clone size: NA; V gene: TRBV5-1; D gene: NA; CDR3 DNA: TGCGCCAGCAGCTTGGGCCCCGGGGCTCAAGAGACCCAGTACTTC; CDR3 protein: CASSLGPGAQETQYF
J gene: TRBJ2-2; clone size: NA; V gene: TRBV4-1; D gene: NA; CDR3 DNA: TGCGCCAGCAGCCAAGATCAGGCGGTCACCGGGGAGCTGTTTTTT; CDR3 protein: CASSQDQAVTGELFF
J gene: TRBJ1-2; clone size: NA; V gene: TRBV27; D gene: NA; CDR3 DNA: TGTGCCAGCAGACCTACAGGGCCCTATGGCTACACCTTC; CDR3 protein: CASRPTGPYGYTF
J gene: TRBJ1-6; clone size: once; V gene: TRBV2; D gene: NA; CDR3 DNA: TGTGCCAGCAGGGGAGGTAGAAATTCACCCCTCCACTTT; CDR3 protein: CASRGGRNSPLHF
J gene: TRBJ2-7; clone size: few; V gene: TRBV28; D gene: NA; CDR3 DNA: TGTGCCAGCGGTGCGGGACCGGGGCCCTGGCATGAGCAGTACTTC; CDR3 protein: CASGAGPGPWHEQYF
J gene: TRBJ1-5; clone size: NA; V gene: TRBV18; D gene: TRBD1; CDR3 DNA: TGTGCCAGCTCACCGTCCGACAGGGGAGGCAATCAGCCCCAGCATTTT; CDR3 protein: CASSPSDRGGNQPQHF
J gene: TRBJ2-7; clone size: NA; V gene: TRBV7-2; D gene: NA; CDR3 DNA: TGTGCCAGCAGCTTAGTGGGGGGAGAAAACTACGAGCAGTACTTC; CDR3 protein: CASSLVGGENYEQYF
J gene: TRBJ1-1; clone size: NA; V gene: TRBV3-1/TRBV3-2; D gene: NA; CDR3 DNA: TGTGCCAGCAGCGTACAGGGATCCATGAACACTGAAGCTTTCTTT; CDR3 protein: CASSVQGSMNTEAFF
J gene: TRBJ2-2; clone size: NA; V gene: TRBV6-5; D gene: TRBD1; CDR3 DNA: TGTGCCAGCAGTTACGGGCAGGGGGCCGGGGAGCTGTTTTTT; CDR3 protein: CASSYGQGAGELFF
J gene: TRBJ1-2; clone size: NA; V gene: TRBV5-1; D gene: NA; CDR3 DNA: TGCGCCAGCAGCACAGAGGGCTATGGCTACACCTTC; CDR3 protein: CASSTEGYGYTF
J gene: TRBJ2-1; clone size: NA; V gene: TRBV7-3; D gene: TRBD2; CDR3 DNA: TGTGCCAGCAGCCGACTAGCGGGGCGGGAGCAGTTCTTC; CDR3 protein: CASSRLAGREQFF
J gene: TRBJ1-3; clone size: NA; V gene: TRBV6-6; D gene: TRBD1; CDR3 DNA: TGTGCCAGCAGTCCGCGTACCGGGACAGGGGAGGGAAACACCATATATTTT; CDR3 protein: CASSPRTGTGEGNTIYF
J gene: TRBJ2-7; clone size: NA; V gene: TRBV7-2; D gene: NA; CDR3 DNA: TGTGCCAGCAGCTTGGAGGGGGGTGCGGGGTACGAGCAGTACTTC; CDR3 protein: CASSLEGGAGYEQYF
J gene: TRBJ1-5; clone size: NA; V gene: TRBV5-1; D gene: NA; CDR3 DNA: TGCGCCAGCAGCTTGAACGGATATCAGCCCCAGCATTTT; CDR3 protein: CASSLNGYQPQHF
J gene: TRBJ1-2; clone size: NA; V gene: TRBV29-1; D gene: TRBD1; CDR3 DNA: TGCAGCGTGACAGGGGGTGGAGGCTACACCTTC; CDR3 protein: CSVTGGGGYTF
J gene: TRBJ2-2; clone size: NA; V gene: TRBV7-3; D gene: NA; CDR3 DNA: TGTGCCAGCAGCTTTGGACCCAATCCGGGGGAGCTGTTTTTT; CDR3 protein: CASSFGPNPGELFF
J gene: TRBJ2-1; clone size: NA; V gene: TRBV6-4; D gene: TRBD1; CDR3 DNA: TGTGCCAGCAGCGTCGAGGGACAGGGATACAATGAGCAGTTCTTC; CDR3 protein: CASSVEGQGYNEQFF
J gene: TRBJ2-7; clone size: NA; V gene: TRBV2; D gene: TRBD1; CDR3 DNA: TGTGCCAGCAAGTACGGGACAGCTCAATTCAGCTCCTACGAGCAGTACTTC; CDR3 protein: CASKYGTAQFSSYEQYF
J gene: TRBJ1-2; clone size: NA; V gene: TRBV5-1; D gene: NA; CDR3 DNA: TGCGCCAGCAGCTCACCCGATCCTGGGGATACTGGCTACACCTTC; CDR3 protein: CASSSPDPGDTGYTF
J gene: TRBJ2-1; clone size: NA; V gene: TRBV3-1/TRBV3-2; D gene: TRBD2; CDR3 DNA: TGTGCCAGCAGCCTTACCACTAGCGGGGGGGCAAAGATTGAGCAGTTCTTC; CDR3 protein: CASSLTTSGGAKIEQFF
J gene: TRBJ1-6; clone size: NA; V gene: TRBV7-9; D gene: TRBD1; CDR3 DNA: TGTGCCAGCAGCCCTAGACAGGGGGAGGGCTATAATTCACCCCTCCACTTT; CDR3 protein: CASSPRQGEGYNSPLHF
J gene: TRBJ2-1; clone size: NA; V gene: TRBV19; D gene: NA; CDR3 DNA: TGTGCCAGTAGTGTATCAGGTTGGTGGGCGAAGGATGAGCAGTTCTTC; CDR3 protein: CASSVSGWWAKDEQFF
J gene: TRBJ2-7; clone size: NA; V gene: TRBV13; D gene: NA; CDR3 DNA: TGTGCCAGCAGCCAAACTAGGGGACCCAGCCACTCTGAGCAGTACTTC; CDR3 protein: CASSQTRGPSHSEQYF
J gene: TRBJ2-2; clone size: few; V gene: TRBV3-1/TRBV3-2; D gene: NA; CDR3 DNA: TGTGCCAGCAGCCTCTGGCAGGACGGGGAGCTGTTTTTT; CDR3 protein: CASSLWQDGELFF
J gene: TRBJ1-2; clone size: NA; V gene: TRBV28; D gene: NA; CDR3 DNA: TGTGCCAGCAGTTTCCGACCGGACGGTAACTATGGCTACACCTTC; CDR3 protein: CASSFRPDGNYGYTF
J gene: TRBJ2-3; clone size: once; V gene: TRBV6-5; D gene: NA; CDR3 DNA: TGTGCCAGCAGTCCAGACACAGATACGCAGTATTTT; CDR3 protein: CASSPDTDTQYF
J gene: TRBJ2-7; clone size: NA; V gene: TRBV3-1/TRBV3-2; D gene: NA; CDR3 DNA: TGTGCCAGCAGCTCCTCCCCCTACGAGCAGTACTTC; CDR3 protein: CASSSSPYEQYF
J gene: TRBJ2-3; clone size: NA; V gene: TRBV7-9; D gene: TRBD2; CDR3 DNA: TGTGCCAGCAGCCGGGGGGGACTAGCCTCAGATACGCAGTATTTT; CDR3 protein: CASSRGGLASDTQYF
J gene: TRBJ1-2; clone size: NA; V gene: TRBV28; D gene: NA; CDR3 DNA: TGTGCCAGCAGTCATACTTATGGCTACACCTTC; CDR3 protein: CASSHTYGYTF
J gene: TRBJ2-3; clone size: NA; V gene: TRBV11-3; D gene: NA; CDR3 DNA: TGTGCCAGCAGCTTAGATGGAGGGGCAGATACGCAGTATTTT; CDR3 protein: CASSLDGGADTQYF